Listed here are 26 T cell receptor beta chains from one sample, sequenced in a study of blood T cells in healthy people across ages. Next came a second PCR, run for roughly 7 to 12 cycles, which used a sample-barcoded 5' primer along with a J-beta primer mix. TCRdb ran MiXCR on the 5' RACE reads and lists one entry per CDR3 protein. The sample lists about 810,000 distinct CDR3 sequences, roughly 35% occurring once. The sequencing sample was made of blood. The origin of the receptors is a man aged 18 to 35 in good health.

This clonotype occurred once. One end of the junction varies from germline; a read error may be responsible. The rearrangement uses TRBV20-1 and TRBJ1-4; D is unresolved. Germline values: CDR1 DFQATT, CDR2 SNEGSKA (reference sequence). This CDR3 is 14 amino acids long. Here the CDR3 DNA reads TGCGGTGCTAAAGTCGGGCTGTCTAATGAAAAACTGTTTTTT. It yields the protein CGAKVGLSNEKLFF.

This clonotype has just a few counts. This chain links TRBV7-3 with TRBJ2-1; TRBD2 might be the D (5 bases). The CDR3 has 16 residues. V lost 2 bases and J lost 4, with 15 bases in between. Germline values: CDR1 SGHTA, CDR2 FQGTGA. In nucleotides, the CDR3 is TGTGCCAGCAGCTTAGTGGTGAGGGCCCCGTACAATGAGCAGTTCTTC. Amino acids: CASSLVVRAPYNEQFF.

CDR3 sequence reads: CASSVLAGEDEQFF. The CDR3 nucleotides read TGTGCCAGCAGTGTGCTAGCGGGGGAGGATGAGCAGTTCTTC. This rearrangement joins TRBV2 to TRBJ2-1; 10 bases fit TRBD2. J gave up 8 bases and V 4 bases, and 5 bases lay outside the gene matches. The CDR3 has 14 residues. Germline V gene sequence: CDR1 SNHLY, CDR2 FYNNEI.

The chain joins TRBV7-2 to TRBJ2-1; D gene ambiguous. CDR3 length: 14 residues. V was trimmed by 1 base and J by 3 bases, leaving 7 bases between them. In germline, CDR1 is SGHTA, CDR2 FQGNSA. CDR3 DNA: TGTGCCAGCAGCTTAGGAATACGCTACAATGAGCAGTTCTTC. It translates to CASSLGIRYNEQFF.

The V and J genes are TRBV20-1 and TRBJ1-1, with D possibly TRBD1 on 6 matching bases. The CDR3 sequence is 14 residues long. The V gene's germline CDR1 is DFQATT and CDR2 SNEGSKA (reference sequence). Trimming removed 6 bases from V and 4 bases from J, with 18 bases in between. The CDR3 bases are TGCAGTGCCCCTGTGCCGGGGGCGACCACTGAAGCTTTCTTT. This translates into CSAPVPGATTEAFF.

This clonotype was counted a few times. This CDR3 is CASRPGTVYYNEQYF. CDR3 nucleotides: TGTGCCAGCAGACCCGGGACAGTATACTACAATGAGCAGTACTTC. The chain couples TRBV6-2 or TRBV6-3 to TRBJ2-1; TRBD1 aligns across 7 bases. The end of the DNA is better explained by TRBJ2-7, so the J call may be wrong. CDR1 MNHEY and CDR2 SVGEGT come from the germline V gene. CDR3 length: 15 amino acids.

Only a few counts were recorded for this clonotype. The chain uses TRBV4-3 and TRBJ1-6; 9 bases map to TRBD1. This CDR3 is 17 amino acids long. After removal of 3 bases from V and 9 bases from J, the junction contained 12 bases not matched to a gene. Germline lookup yields CDR1 LGHNA and CDR2 YSLEER. The CDR3 spells CASSQDITGGRFSPLHF. In DNA form, the CDR3 reads TGCGCCAGCAGCCAGGATATAACAGGGGGCCGATTTTCACCCCTCCACTTT.

The V and J genes are TRBV20-1 and TRBJ2-7, with D tentatively TRBD2 (6 bases). V lost 3 bases and J lost 6, with 9 bases in between. Germline V lookup: CDR1 DFQATT, CDR2 SNEGSKA (reference sequence). The CDR3 has 11 amino acids. DNA for the CDR3: TGCAGTGCTAGGGGGGGATTCGAGCAGTACTTC. Its protein is CSARGGFEQYF.

A word on this clonotype: One end of the junction is discordant with germline, which a read error may explain. J is TRBJ2-5 and V is TRBV7-2; D might be TRBD1 (5 bases). The CDR3 is 17 amino acids. CDR1 is SGHTA and CDR2 is FQGNSA in the germline V gene. The CDR3 DNA sequence: TGTGCCGGCAGCCAAGTAGTAGGCAGGGTAGGAAACTACGGGCAGTACTTC. Translating it yields CAGSQVVGRVGNYGQYF.

V gene TRBV9 combines with J gene TRBJ2-3; D is undetermined. Germline lookup yields CDR1 SGDLS and CDR2 YYNGEE. This CDR3 has 14 residues. V was pared by 1 base and J by 6 bases, with 12 bases between. The CDR3 loop reads CASSVSPDWDTQYF. The CDR3 nucleotides are TGTGCCAGCAGCGTAAGCCCAGACTGGGATACGCAGTATTTT.

This chain joins TRBV6-5 and TRBJ1-6, with D unresolved. Trimming took 6 bases from V and 5 from J, leaving 5 bases between them. This CDR3 spans 12 amino acids. Germline values: CDR1 MNHEY, CDR2 SVGAGI. The CDR3 region has the DNA TGTGCCAGCAGGGGTGATAATTCACCCCTCCACTTT. Its protein product is CASRGDNSPLHF.

The V and J genes are TRBV12-5 and TRBJ1-4; maybe TRBD1 (6 bases). This CDR3 is 15 amino acids long. Trimming took off 10 bases at V and 3 bases at J, with 18 bases between the two ends. CDR1 LGHNT and CDR2 FRNRAP come from the germline V gene. In DNA form, the CDR3 reads TGTGCTACGTCAGAACAGGGAAACTCTAATGAAAAACTGTTTTTT. It encodes CATSEQGNSNEKLFF.

The chain couples TRBV5-8 to TRBJ2-7; 8 bases are a match to TRBD2. The CDR3 is 18 residues long. CDR1 is SGHTS, CDR2 YDEGEE, per germline. Trimming took 2 bases from V and 0 from J; bases not matched to a gene: 13. As DNA, the CDR3 is TGTGCCAGCAGCTTCCCTACGTGGCGGGAGGTCCCCTCCTACGAGCAGTACTTC. As protein: CASSFPTWREVPSYEQYF.

The chain has TRBV7-9 and TRBJ2-1; D perhaps matches TRBD2 (5 bases). There are 15 residues in the CDR3. The germline V and J ends were trimmed by 3 bases and 13 bases, with 22 bases remaining between them. Germline assignment: CDR1 SEHNR and CDR2 FQNEAQ (reference sequence). Here the CDR3 DNA reads TGTGCCAGCAGCTTCGGGGTGGCTAGCCAAGAGACCCAGTTCTTC. Translation gives CASSFGVASQETQFF.

Regarding this clonotype: This sequence may be a read error, since a much larger clone differs from it by one base. The chain uses TRBV10-3 and TRBJ2-3; unclear D gene. Germline V lookup: CDR1 ENHRY, CDR2 SYGVKD. The V gene lost 9 bases and the J gene lost 7 bases, with 11 bases spanning the gap. The CDR3 is 11 amino acids. The chain's CDR3 is CAIKWSYTQYF. The CDR3, as DNA: TGTGCCATAAAGTGGTCCTATACGCAGTATTTT.

The CDR3, as DNA: TGCAGTGCCCGCAAATCGGGACAGGGGGTCTCACCCCTCCACTTT. Protein: CSARKSGQGVSPLHF. This chain connects TRBV20-1 to TRBJ1-6, with 11 nucleotides matching TRBD1. The CDR3 has 15 amino acids. CDR1 is DFQATT, CDR2 SNEGSKA, per germline (reference sequence). Losses at the gene ends were 6 bases for V and 10 bases for J; bases not matched to a gene: 11.

Here the CDR3 DNA reads TGTGCCAGCAGCCAAGAGCAACAGGCTTTCAATCAGCCCCAGCATTTT. Translation gives CASSQEQQAFNQPQHF. This rearrangement joins TRBV4-2 to TRBJ1-5; perhaps TRBD1 as D (5 bases). This CDR3 contains 16 residues. V gave up 0 bases and J gave up 3 bases, with 12 bases separating them. Germline-derived CDR1 and CDR2 are LGHNA and YNFKEQ.

Turning to this clonotype: Its ends do not fully match the called genes, so a read error is possible. The gene calls are TRBV6-1 and TRBJ1-5; D gene unclear. The CDR3 totals 14 residues. CDR1 is MNHNS, CDR2 SASEGT, per germline. The CDR3 here is CVSTLETLNQPQHF. CDR3 in DNA: TGTGTCAGCACGCTCGAAACTCTCAATCAGCCCCAGCATTTT.

This clonotype turned up a few times. The chain recombines TRBV5-1 with TRBJ2-3; no reliable D call. This CDR3 is built from 14 residues. Trimming left V 9 bases short and J 0 bases short, with 14 bases between. The germline gives CDR1 SGHRS, CDR2 YFSETQ. CDR3 amino acids: CATQAVPSTDTQYF. The DNA for the CDR3 is TGCGCCACCCAGGCAGTCCCCAGCACAGATACGCAGTATTTT.

This clonotype was detected ten times or more. V gene TRBV2 combines with J gene TRBJ2-3; 7 bases are shared with TRBD1. With V trimmed by 8 bases and J by 5 bases, 1 base remained unmatched. The CDR3 consists of 11 residues. Germline CDR1 and CDR2: SNHLY and FYNNEI. The CDR3, as DNA: TGTGCCAGCCCAGGGGGAGATACGCAGTATTTT. Translation: CASPGGDTQYF.

About this clonotype: One junction end disagrees with the germline gene, perhaps due to a read error. This chain uses TRBV12-3 or TRBV12-4 with TRBJ2-3; 13 positions match TRBD2. This CDR3 is built from 18 residues. The CDR3: CVSSPAGTSGVITDTQYF. For the CDR3, the DNA is TGTGTCAGCAGCCCGGCGGGGACTAGCGGGGTTATCACAGATACGCAGTATTTT.

This clonotype was observed a few times. With a far larger clone one base away, a read error is the likely cause. The J gene is TRBJ2-1, the V gene TRBV12-3 or TRBV12-4; maybe TRBD1 (6 bases). V gave up 5 bases and J gave up 7 bases, with 12 bases separating them. This CDR3 region has 13 residues. CDR3: CASSVGQGNEQFF. CDR3 coding DNA: TGTGCCAGCAGTGTAGGGCAGGGGAATGAGCAGTTCTTC.

Worth noting for this clonotype: This may be a read error, as it is one base from a much larger clone. V usage is TRBV12-3 or TRBV12-4 and J usage is TRBJ2-3; 9 positions agree with TRBD2. The CDR3 covers 16 residues. CDR3 protein: CASSLGAGGSTDAQYF. The CDR3 nucleotides are TGTGCCAGCAGTTTAGGAGCGGGGGGAAGCACAGATGCGCAGTATTTT.

The CDR3: CATSDGTGYSNQPQHF. As DNA, the CDR3 is TGTGCCACCAGTGATGGGACAGGTTATAGCAATCAGCCCCAGCATTTT. The chain has TRBV24-1 and TRBJ1-5, with 8 bases fitting TRBD1. Germline-derived CDR1 and CDR2 are KGHDR and SFDVKD. The CDR3 runs to 16 residues. The J segment lost 0 bases and the V segment lost 3 bases, leaving 3 bases of the junction unmatched.

As regards this clonotype: A much larger clone lies a single base off, so this may be a read error. This rearrangement joins TRBV4-1 to TRBJ1-2; D ambiguous. V lost 7 bases and J lost 1, with 22 bases in between. The CDR3 has 17 amino acids. CDR1 and CDR2 from the germline V gene are MGHRA and YSYEKL. The CDR3, as DNA: TGCGCCAGCACCGACGAGGTTGTTCGCAGCGTTAACTATGGCTACACCTTC. This translates into CASTDEVVRSVNYGYTF.

CDR3 amino acids: CASSQQQGAKTEAFF. Here the CDR3 DNA reads TGTGCCAGCTCACAACAACAGGGGGCGAAGACTGAAGCTTTCTTT. The genes are TRBV18 and TRBJ1-1; 9 positions agree with TRBD1. The CDR3 runs to 15 residues. The V segment lost 4 bases and the J segment 5 bases; nucleotides outside the gene matches: 8. CDR1 is KGHSH and CDR2 is LQKENI in the germline V gene.